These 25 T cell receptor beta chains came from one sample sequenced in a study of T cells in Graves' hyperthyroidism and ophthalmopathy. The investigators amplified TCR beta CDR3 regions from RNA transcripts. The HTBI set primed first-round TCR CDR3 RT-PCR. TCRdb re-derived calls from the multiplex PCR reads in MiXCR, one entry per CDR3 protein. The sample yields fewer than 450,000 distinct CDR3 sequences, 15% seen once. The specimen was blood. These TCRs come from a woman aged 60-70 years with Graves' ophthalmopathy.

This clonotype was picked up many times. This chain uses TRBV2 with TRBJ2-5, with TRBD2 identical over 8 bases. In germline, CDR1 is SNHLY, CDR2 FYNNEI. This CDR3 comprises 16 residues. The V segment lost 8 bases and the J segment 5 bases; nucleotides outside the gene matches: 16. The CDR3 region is CASLQFGGGKVETQYF. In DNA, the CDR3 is TGTGCCAGCTTACAATTTGGCGGGGGGAAAGTTGAGACCCAGTACTTC. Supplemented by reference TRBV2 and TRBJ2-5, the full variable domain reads EPEVTQTPSHQVTQMGQEVILRCVPISNHLYFYWYRQILGQKVEFLVSFYNNEISEKSEIFDDQFSVERPDGSNFTLKIRSTKLEDSAMYFCASLQFGGGKVETQYFGPGTRLLVL.

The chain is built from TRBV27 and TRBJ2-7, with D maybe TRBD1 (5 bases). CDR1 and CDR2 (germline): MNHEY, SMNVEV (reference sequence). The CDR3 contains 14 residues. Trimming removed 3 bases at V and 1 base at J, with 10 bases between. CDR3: CASSFQGNSYEQYF. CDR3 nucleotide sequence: TGTGCCAGCAGTTTTCAGGGTAATTCCTACGAGCAGTACTTC.

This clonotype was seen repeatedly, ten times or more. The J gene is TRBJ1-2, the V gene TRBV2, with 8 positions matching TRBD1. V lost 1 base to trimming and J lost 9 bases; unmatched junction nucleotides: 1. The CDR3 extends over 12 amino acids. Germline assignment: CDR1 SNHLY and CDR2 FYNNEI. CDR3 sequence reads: CASSEGQGRYTF. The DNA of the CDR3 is TGTGCCAGCAGTGAAGGACAGGGGCGCTACACCTTC.

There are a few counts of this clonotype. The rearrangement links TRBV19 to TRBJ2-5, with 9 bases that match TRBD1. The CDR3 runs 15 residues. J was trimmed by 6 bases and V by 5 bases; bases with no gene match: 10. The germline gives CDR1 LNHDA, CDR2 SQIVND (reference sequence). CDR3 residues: CASSLPGTGIQTQYF. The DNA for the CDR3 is TGTGCCAGTAGTTTACCCGGGACAGGGATTCAGACCCAGTACTTC.

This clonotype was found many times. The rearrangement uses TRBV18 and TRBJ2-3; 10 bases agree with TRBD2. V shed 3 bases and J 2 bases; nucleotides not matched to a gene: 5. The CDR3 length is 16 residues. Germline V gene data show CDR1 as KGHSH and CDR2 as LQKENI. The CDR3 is CASSPGLAAVTDTQYF. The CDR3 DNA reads TGTGCCAGCTCACCCGGACTAGCGGCAGTCACAGATACGCAGTATTTT.

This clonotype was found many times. In nucleotides, the CDR3 is TGTGCCAGCAGTAGCGGGAAAGGGAAGACCCAGTACTTC. The encoded protein is CASSSGKGKTQYF. V is TRBV27 and J is TRBJ2-5; 7 nucleotides line up with TRBD2. Germline V gene sequence: CDR1 MNHEY, CDR2 SMNVEV (reference sequence). The CDR3 is made up of 13 amino acids. With 5 bases clipped from V and 6 bases from J, the junction kept 6 bases outside the gene matches.

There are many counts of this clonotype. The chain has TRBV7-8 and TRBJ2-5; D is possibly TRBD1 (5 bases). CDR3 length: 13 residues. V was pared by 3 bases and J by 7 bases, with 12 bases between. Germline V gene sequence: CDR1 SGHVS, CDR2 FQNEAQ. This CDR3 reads CASSFPGPVTQYF. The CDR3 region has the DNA TGTGCCAGCAGCTTTCCAGGGCCCGTGACCCAGTACTTC.

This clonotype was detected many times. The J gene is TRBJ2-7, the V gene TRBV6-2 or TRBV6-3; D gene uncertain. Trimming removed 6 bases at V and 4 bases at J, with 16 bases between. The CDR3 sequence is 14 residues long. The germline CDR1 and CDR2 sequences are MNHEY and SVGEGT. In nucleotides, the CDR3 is TGTGCCAGCAGCCGGATGCAAATAGTGTACGAGCAGTACTTC. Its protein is CASSRMQIVYEQYF.

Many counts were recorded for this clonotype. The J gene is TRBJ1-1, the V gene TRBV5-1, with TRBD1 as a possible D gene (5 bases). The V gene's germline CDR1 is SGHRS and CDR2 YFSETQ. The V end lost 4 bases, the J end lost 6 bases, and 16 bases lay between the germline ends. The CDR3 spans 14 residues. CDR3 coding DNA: TGCGCCAGCAGCCAGGACAACAAACCCGCTGAAGCTTTCTTT. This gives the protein CASSQDNKPAEAFF.

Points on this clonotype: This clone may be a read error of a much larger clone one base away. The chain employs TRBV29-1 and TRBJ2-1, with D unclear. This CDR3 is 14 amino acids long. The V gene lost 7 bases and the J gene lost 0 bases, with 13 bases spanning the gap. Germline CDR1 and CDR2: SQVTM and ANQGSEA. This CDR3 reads CSAESESSYNEQFF. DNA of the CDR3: TGCAGCGCGGAGTCAGAAAGCTCCTACAATGAGCAGTTCTTC.

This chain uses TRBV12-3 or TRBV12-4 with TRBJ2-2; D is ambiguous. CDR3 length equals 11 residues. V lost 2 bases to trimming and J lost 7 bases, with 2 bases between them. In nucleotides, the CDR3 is TGTGCCAGCAGTTTACGCGGGGAGCTGTTTTTT. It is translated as CASSLRGELFF.

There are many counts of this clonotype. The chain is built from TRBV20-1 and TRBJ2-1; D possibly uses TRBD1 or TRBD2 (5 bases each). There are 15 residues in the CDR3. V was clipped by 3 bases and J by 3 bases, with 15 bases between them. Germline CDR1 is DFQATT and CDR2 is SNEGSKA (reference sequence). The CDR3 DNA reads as TGCAGTGCTAGGTGGGACCGCGGTGGCTACAATGAGCAGTTCTTC. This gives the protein CSARWDRGGYNEQFF.

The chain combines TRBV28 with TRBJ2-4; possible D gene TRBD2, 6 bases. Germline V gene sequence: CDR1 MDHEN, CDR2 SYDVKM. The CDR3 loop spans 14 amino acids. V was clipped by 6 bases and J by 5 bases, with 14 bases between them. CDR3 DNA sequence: TGTGCCAGCAGGCGGCGGGGAAGCGAAAACATTCAGTACTTC. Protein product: CASRRRGSENIQYF.

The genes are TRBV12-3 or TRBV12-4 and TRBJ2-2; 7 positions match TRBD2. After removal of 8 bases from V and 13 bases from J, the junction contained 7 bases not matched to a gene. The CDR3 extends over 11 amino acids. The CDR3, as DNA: TGTGCCAGCGGGGGGGGTTTCTTGCTGTTTTTT. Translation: CASGGGFLLFF.

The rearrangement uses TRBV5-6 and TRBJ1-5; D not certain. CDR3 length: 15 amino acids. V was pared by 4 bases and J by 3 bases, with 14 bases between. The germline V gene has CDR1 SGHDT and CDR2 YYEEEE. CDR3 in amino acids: CASSPGLSSNQPQHF. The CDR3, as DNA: TGTGCCAGCAGCCCGGGTCTTTCCTCCAATCAGCCCCAGCATTTT.

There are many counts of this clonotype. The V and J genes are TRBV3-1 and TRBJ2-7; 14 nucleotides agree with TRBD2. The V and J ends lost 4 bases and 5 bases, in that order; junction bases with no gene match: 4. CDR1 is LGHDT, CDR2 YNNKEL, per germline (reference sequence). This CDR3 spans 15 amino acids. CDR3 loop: CASSLGLAGGHEQYF. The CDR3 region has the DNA TGTGCCAGCAGCCTCGGACTAGCGGGAGGACACGAGCAGTACTTC.

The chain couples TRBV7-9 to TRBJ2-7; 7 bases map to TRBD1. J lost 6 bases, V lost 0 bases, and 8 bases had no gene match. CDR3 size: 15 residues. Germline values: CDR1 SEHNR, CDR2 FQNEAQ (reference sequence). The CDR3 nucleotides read TGTGCCAGCAGCTTAGCAGAACAGGGGCCAGGCGAGCAGTACTTC. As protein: CASSLAEQGPGEQYF.

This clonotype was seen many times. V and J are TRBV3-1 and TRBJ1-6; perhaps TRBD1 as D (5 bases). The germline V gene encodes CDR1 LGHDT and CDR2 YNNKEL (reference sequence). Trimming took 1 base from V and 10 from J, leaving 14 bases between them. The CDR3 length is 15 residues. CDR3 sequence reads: CASSQVKGRGSPLHF. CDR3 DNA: TGTGCCAGCAGCCAAGTGAAGGGGCGCGGCTCACCCCTCCACTTT.

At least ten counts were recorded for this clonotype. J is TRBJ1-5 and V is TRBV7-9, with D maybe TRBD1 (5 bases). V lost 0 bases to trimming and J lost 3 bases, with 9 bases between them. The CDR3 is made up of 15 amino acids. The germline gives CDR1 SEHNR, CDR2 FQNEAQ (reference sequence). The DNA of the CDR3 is TGTGCCAGCAGCTTAGCGGGAGGGGTCAATCAGCCCCAGCATTTT. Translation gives CASSLAGGVNQPQHF.

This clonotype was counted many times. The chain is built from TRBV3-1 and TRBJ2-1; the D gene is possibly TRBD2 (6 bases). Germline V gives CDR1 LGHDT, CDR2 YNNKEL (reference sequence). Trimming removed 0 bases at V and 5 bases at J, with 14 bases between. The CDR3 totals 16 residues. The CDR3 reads CASSQDPGTPNNEQFF. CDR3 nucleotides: TGTGCCAGCAGCCAAGATCCCGGGACTCCAAACAATGAGCAGTTCTTC.

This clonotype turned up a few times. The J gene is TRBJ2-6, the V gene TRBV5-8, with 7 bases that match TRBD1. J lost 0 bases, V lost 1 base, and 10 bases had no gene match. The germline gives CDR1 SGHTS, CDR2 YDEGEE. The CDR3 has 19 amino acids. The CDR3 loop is CASSLFSGTATSGANVLTF. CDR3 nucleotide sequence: TGTGCCAGCAGCTTGTTCTCCGGGACAGCCACCTCTGGGGCCAACGTCCTGACTTTC.

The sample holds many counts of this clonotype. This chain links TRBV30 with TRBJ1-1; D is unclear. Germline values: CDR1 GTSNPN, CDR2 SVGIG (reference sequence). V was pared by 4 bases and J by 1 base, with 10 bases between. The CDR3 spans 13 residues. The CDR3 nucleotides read TGTGCCTGGAACCCCTCACGGAACACTGAAGCTTTCTTT. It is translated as CAWNPSRNTEAFF.

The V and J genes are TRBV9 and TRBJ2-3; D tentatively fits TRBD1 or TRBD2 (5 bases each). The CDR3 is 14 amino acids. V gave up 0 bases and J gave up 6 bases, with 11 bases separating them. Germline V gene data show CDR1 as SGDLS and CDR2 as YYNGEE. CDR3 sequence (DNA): TGTGCCAGCAGCGTAGTATCGGGGCTCGATACGCAGTATTTT. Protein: CASSVVSGLDTQYF.

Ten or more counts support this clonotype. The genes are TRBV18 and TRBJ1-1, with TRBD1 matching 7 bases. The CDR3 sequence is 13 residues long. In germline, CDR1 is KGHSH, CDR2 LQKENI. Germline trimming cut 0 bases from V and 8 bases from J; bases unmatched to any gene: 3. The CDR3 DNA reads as TGTGCCAGCTCACCACCCGGGACAGCCGAAGCTTTCTTT. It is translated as CASSPPGTAEAFF.

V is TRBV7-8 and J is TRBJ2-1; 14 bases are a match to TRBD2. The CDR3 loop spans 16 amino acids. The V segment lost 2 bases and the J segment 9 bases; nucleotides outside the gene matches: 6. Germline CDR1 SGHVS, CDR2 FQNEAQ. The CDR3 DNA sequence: TGTGCCAGCAGCTTATACGGACTAGCGGGAGGACCTGAGCAGTTCTTC. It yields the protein CASSLYGLAGGPEQFF. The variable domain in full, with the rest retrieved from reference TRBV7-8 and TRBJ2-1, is GAGVSQSPRYKVAKRGQDVALRCDPISGHVSLFWYQQALGQGPEFLTYFQNEAQLDKSGLPSDRFFAERPEGSVSTLKIQRTQQEDSAVYLCASSLYGLAGGPEQFFGPGTRLTVL.